The 15 T cell receptor beta chains listed next were all sequenced from one sample in a study of cytomegalovirus exposure and HLA in healthy donors (dated by TCRdb to 2016 to 2017). Library creation used the immunoSEQ multiplex PCR assay. For the multiplex PCR, a mixture combining 60 forward primers for TCR Vbeta segments and 13 reverse primers for TCR Jbeta segments was used. Not all clones reach the TCRdb copy of this immuneACCESS table, which keeps in-frame sequences only. Checked studies attribute under half of the gap to unresolved V genes and leave the rest unexplained. Across this sample there are around 120,000 clones, with over 70% seen only once. The ten largest clones add up to around 10% of the sample. The sequenced sample was PBMCs. The receptors shown here come from a woman aged 45-59 years in good health and CMV-seropositive.

The chain combines TRBV6-5 with TRBJ1-3, with no clear D. Germline V gives CDR1 MNHEY, CDR2 SVGAGI. The CDR3 contains 14 residues. Trimming took 2 bases from V and 1 from J, leaving 6 bases between them. The CDR3 loop is CASSYRESGNTIYF. The CDR3 DNA follows: TGTGCCAGCAGTTACCGCGAGTCTGGAAACACCATATATTTT.

This clone turned up a few times. The chain joins TRBV6-5 to TRBJ1-2; a weak D match, TRBD1 (5 bases). V lost 0 bases and J 4 bases, leaving 15 bases between the germline ends. The CDR3 loop spans 16 amino acids. Germline-derived CDR1 and CDR2 are MNHEY and SVGAGI. The chain's CDR3 is CASSYSSDSRVYGYTF. CDR3 sequence (DNA): TGTGCCAGCAGTTACTCGTCAGACAGCCGAGTCTATGGCTACACCTTC.

With respect to this clone: At one end, the junction sequence differs from germline, possibly due to a read error. This chain uses TRBV18 with TRBJ1-1, with D perhaps matching TRBD1 (6 bases). The CDR3 contains 15 residues. Per germline, CDR1 KGHSH and CDR2 LQKENI. As DNA, the CDR3 is TGTGCCAGCTCATCACCGAACAGGGTAAACACTGAAGCTTTCTTT. Its translation is CASSSPNRVNTEAFF.

The chain recombines TRBV19 with TRBJ2-7; maybe TRBD1 (6 bases). V was shortened by 5 bases and J by 3 bases, with 11 bases between the two germline ends. CDR1 is LNHDA and CDR2 is SQIVND in the germline V gene (reference sequence). The CDR3 is 13 residues long. The CDR3 coding sequence is TGTGCCAGTAGTCAACTACAGGGCTACGAGCAGTACTTC. Translated: CASSQLQGYEQYF.

The CDR3 nucleotides read TGCGCCAGCAGCTTCTCAGAACGAGAGACCCAGTACTTC. Translation: CASSFSERETQYF. The chain combines TRBV5-1 with TRBJ2-5; D remains unclear. CDR3 size: 13 residues. V lost 2 bases and J lost 4, with 9 bases in between. Germline V gives CDR1 SGHRS, CDR2 YFSETQ.

As regards this clone: At one boundary the junction diverges from the germline segment, which might be a read error. This CDR3 is also generated by other DNA sequences in the sample. This CDR3 is CASSFWDSDYEQYF. The DNA of the CDR3 is TGCGCCAGCAGTTTCTGGGACAGCGACTACGAGCAGTACTTC. This chain joins TRBV28 and TRBJ2-7, with 7 positions matching TRBD1. This CDR3 has 14 residues. Germline V gene sequence: CDR1 MDHEN, CDR2 SYDVKM.

DNA of the CDR3: TGTGCCAGCAGTACTCGACCAGGGAACTCTGGGGCCAACGTCCTGACTTTC. Encoded protein: CASSTRPGNSGANVLTF. The gene calls are TRBV28 and TRBJ2-6; D is perhaps TRBD1 (5 bases). The CDR3 has 17 residues. Germline lookup yields CDR1 MDHEN and CDR2 SYDVKM. Trimming pared 5 bases from V and 0 bases from J, leaving 14 bases between.

V is TRBV19 and J is TRBJ1-5, with no clear D. This CDR3 has 14 residues. V lost 8 bases and J lost 0, with 11 bases in between. Germline lookup yields CDR1 LNHDA and CDR2 SQIVND (reference sequence). CDR3: CASEDKDSNQPQHF. The CDR3, as DNA: TGTGCCAGTGAAGACAAAGATAGCAATCAGCCCCAGCATTTT.

On this clone itself: The sample has other DNA sequences that encode this CDR3 too. CDR3 sequence reads: CASSLGQGETQYF. Written as DNA, the CDR3 is TGTGCCAGCAGCTTAGGACAGGGAGAGACCCAGTACTTC. V and J are TRBV11-2 and TRBJ2-5; 7 bases agree with TRBD1. V trimming: 1 base; J trimming: 4 bases; junction bases outside the gene matches: 0. The CDR3 loop spans 13 amino acids. The germline V gene has CDR1 SGHAT and CDR2 FQNNGV.

The CDR3 DNA follows: TGCGCCAGCAGCCGGTCCACACAGGGGGAAGCTTTCTTT. Translated: CASSRSTQGEAFF. The rearrangement links TRBV4-3 to TRBJ1-1, with 7 bases matching TRBD1. Germline CDR1 is LGHNA and CDR2 is YSLEER. There are 13 residues in the CDR3. The J segment lost 8 bases and the V segment lost 4 bases, leaving 7 bases of the junction unmatched.

The V gene is TRBV9, the J gene TRBJ1-2, with 7 bases identical to TRBD1. The CDR3 has 13 amino acids. V trimming: 0 bases; J trimming: 4 bases; junction bases outside the gene matches: 0. Germline V gene data show CDR1 as SGDLS and CDR2 as YYNGEE. DNA of the CDR3: TGTGCCAGCAGCGTAGCAGGGGGCTATGGCTACACCTTC. It encodes CASSVAGGYGYTF. Looking up the rest from reference TRBV9 and TRBJ1-2 gives the full variable domain: DSGVTQTPKHLITATGQRVTLRCSPRSGDLSVYWYQQSLDQGLQFLIQYYNGEERAKGNILERFSAQQFPDLHSELNLSSLELGDSALYFCASSVAGGYGYTFGSGTRLTVV.

This clone was counted a single time. The rearrangement links TRBV20-1 to TRBJ1-2; D is unresolved. Germline-derived CDR1 and CDR2 are DFQATT and SNEGSKA (reference sequence). CDR3 length: 10 amino acids. Trimming removed 0 bases at V and 6 bases at J, with 2 bases between. The CDR3 region is CSARDNGYTF. CDR3 in DNA: TGCAGTGCTAGAGATAATGGCTACACCTTC.

V gene TRBV27 combines with J gene TRBJ2-3; D possibly corresponds to TRBD2 (6 bases). Germline V CDR1 and CDR2: MNHEY, SMNVEV (reference sequence). The V and J ends lost 6 bases and 4 bases respectively, with 17 bases between them. The CDR3 has 15 residues. The CDR3: CASSSRTIFADTQYF. The DNA of the CDR3 is TGTGCCAGCAGCTCCCGGACTATTTTTGCAGATACGCAGTATTTT.

This sequence joins TRBV30 and TRBJ1-1; a weak D match, TRBD1 (5 bases). This CDR3 is 12 amino acids long. Germline V gene data show CDR1 as GTSNPN and CDR2 as SVGIG (reference sequence). V was pared by 6 bases and J by 1 base, with 9 bases between. The CDR3 sequence: CACRQTNTEAFF. CDR3 bases: TGTGCCTGTCGACAGACGAACACTGAAGCTTTCTTT.

Written as DNA, the CDR3 is TGTGCCAGCAGTCTGCAGGGGACCCGAGGTTGGTTCTTC. Encoded protein: CASSLQGTRGWFF. The V call is TRBV6-5, the J call TRBJ2-1; perhaps TRBD1 as D (6 bases). V gave up 5 bases and J gave up 15 bases, with 20 bases separating them. Germline lookup yields CDR1 MNHEY and CDR2 SVGAGI. This CDR3 has 13 amino acids.